Reported below is one T cell receptor (beta chain). In the original processing: How many nucleated cells were present was estimated from reference gene primer amplification. TCRdb's copy holds only in-frame clones and misses some; the assay was immunoSEQ multiplex PCR. Clonal size and the V and J genes are those of that table, whereas D and trimming came from the DNA. This sample has approximately 200,000 clones, with approximately 80% found just once. This sample is part of a study of blood T cell repertoires in COVID-19. Study in general: From the United States, Italy and Spain came samples of acute and convalescent COVID-19. Sample material is recorded as cDNA or gDNA derived from T cells, B-cell-depleted T cells, or PBMCs.

The CDR3 covers 17 residues. CDR1 is LGHDT and CDR2 is YNNKEL in the germline V gene (reference sequence). Trimming cost V 1 base and J 0 bases, with 13 bases left between them. The sequenced sample was peripheral blood. This sequence joins TRBV3-1 (or the pseudogene TRBV3-2) and TRBJ2-4, with D perhaps matching TRBD2 (7 bases). The clonotype originates from a woman aged 50 to 60 with acute or convalescent COVID-19. For the CDR3, the DNA is TGTGCCAGCAGCCAAGTCGAGGGGGGGCGAGCCAAAAACATTCAGTACTTC. Its translation is CASSQVEGGRAKNIQYF.